The T cell receptor (beta chain) described here comes from a study of human T cells and chemical hapten exposure. Study in general: Patch tests of 0.01% DPC on the upper back were read at 6 days. Recorded diagnoses among the mostly female patients were alopecia areata, totalis or universalis.

This clonotype appeared once. TCRdb recomputed calls from the RACE reads with MiXCR, one row per CDR3 protein. The table has approximately 68,000 distinct CDR3 sequences, 8.5% seen once. V shed 3 bases and J shed 6 bases, with 11 bases lying between them. There are 13 residues in the CDR3. The V gene's germline CDR1 is MNHEY and CDR2 SMNVEV (reference sequence). The time point denotes: patch test 2, 6 weeks after DPC sensitization. Treatment of the sample: therapeutic diphenylcyclopropenone sensitization with weekly scalp DPC. The sample was whole blood, taken in connection with sensitization to the hapten diphenylcyclopropenone (DPC). V gene TRBV27 combines with J gene TRBJ1-1; D is ambiguous. This sequence was found in a woman in her forties or fifties with alopecia areata. Some clones in this sample may be carry-over from other donors' samples. The CDR3 spells CASSLDRRSEAFF. In nucleotides, the CDR3 is TGTGCCAGCAGTTTGGATCGGAGGTCTGAAGCTTTCTTT.